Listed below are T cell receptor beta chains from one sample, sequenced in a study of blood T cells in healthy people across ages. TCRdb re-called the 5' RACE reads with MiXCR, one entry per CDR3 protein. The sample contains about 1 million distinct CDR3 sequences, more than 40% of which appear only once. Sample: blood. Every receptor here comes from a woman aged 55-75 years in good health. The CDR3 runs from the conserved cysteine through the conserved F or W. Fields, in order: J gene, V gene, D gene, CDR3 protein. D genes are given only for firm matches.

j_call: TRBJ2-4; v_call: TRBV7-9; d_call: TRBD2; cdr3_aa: CASNPGGGKNIQYF
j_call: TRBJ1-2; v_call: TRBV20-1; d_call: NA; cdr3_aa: CSARGWAGEYGYTF
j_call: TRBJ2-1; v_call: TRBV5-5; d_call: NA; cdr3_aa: CASSVPPSDEQFF
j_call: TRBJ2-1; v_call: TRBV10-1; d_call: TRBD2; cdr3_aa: CASSVTSGRYEQFF
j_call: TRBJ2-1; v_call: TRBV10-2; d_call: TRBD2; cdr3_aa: CASLRGRANEQFF
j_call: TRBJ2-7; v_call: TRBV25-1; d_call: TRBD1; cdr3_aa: CASSATGSGEQYF
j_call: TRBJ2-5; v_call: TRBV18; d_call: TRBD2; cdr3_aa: CASSLTALAGFRETQYF
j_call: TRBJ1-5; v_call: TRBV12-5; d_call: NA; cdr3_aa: CASGSMTGGNQPQHF
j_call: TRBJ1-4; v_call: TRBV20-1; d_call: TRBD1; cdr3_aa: CSASIRDRGLQATNEKLFF
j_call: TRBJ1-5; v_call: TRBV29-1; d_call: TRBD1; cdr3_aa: CSAKGQGGDQPQHF
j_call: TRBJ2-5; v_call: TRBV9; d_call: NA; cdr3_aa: CASSVGPSSAQETQYF
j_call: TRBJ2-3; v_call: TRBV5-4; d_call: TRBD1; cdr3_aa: CASSTGTGRNSPTQYF
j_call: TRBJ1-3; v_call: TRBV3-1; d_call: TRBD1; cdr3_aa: CASSRVPGQVHSGNTIYF
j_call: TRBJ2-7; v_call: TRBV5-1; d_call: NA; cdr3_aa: CASRASHSYEQYF
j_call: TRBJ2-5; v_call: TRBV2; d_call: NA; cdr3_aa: CASSEGYLEETQYF
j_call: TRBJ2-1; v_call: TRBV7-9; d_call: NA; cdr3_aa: CASSPRVNEQCF
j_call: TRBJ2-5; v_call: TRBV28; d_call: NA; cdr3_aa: CASSLPGEQYF
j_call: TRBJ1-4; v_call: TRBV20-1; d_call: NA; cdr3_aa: CSAQGINEKLFF
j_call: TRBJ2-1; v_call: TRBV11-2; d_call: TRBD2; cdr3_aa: CASSPDWAGGYNEQFF
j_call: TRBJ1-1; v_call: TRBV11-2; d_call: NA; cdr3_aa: CASSWGAQVPNTEAFF
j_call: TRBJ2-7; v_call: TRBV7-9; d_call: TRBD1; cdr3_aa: CASSSRTGGYEQYF
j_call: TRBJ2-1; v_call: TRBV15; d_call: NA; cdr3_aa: CATSGRQIYNEQFF
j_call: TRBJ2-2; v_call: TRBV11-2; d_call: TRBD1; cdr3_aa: CASSLMGTGVNTGELFF
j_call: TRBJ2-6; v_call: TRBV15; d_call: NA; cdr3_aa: CATSRGGLWANVLTF
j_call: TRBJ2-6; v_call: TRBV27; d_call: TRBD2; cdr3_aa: CASSSGGGYSGANVLTF
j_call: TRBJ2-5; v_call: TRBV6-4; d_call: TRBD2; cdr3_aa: CASSVTSGETQYF
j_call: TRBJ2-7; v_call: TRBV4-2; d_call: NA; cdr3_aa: CASSQDQDSYTEQYF
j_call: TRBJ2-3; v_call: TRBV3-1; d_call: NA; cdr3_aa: CASSQDLSREIDTQYF
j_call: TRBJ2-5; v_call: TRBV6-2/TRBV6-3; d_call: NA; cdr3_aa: CASTARRGETQYF
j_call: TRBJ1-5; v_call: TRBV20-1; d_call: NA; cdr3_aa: CSAEDRYSNQPQHF
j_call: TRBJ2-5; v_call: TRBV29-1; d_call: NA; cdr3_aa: CSVEVGLRETQYF
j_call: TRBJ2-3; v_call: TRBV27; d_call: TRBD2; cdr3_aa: CASSYRTSVSTDTQYF
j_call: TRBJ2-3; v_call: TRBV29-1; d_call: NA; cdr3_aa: CSVVGNTDTQYF
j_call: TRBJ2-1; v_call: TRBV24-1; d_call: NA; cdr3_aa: CATSDSDRQFF
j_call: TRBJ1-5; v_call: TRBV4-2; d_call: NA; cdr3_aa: CASSQGDGLSNQPQHF
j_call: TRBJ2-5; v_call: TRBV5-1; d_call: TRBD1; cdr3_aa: CASSLPDRVRETQYF
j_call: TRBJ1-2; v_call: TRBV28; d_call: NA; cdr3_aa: CASTSGQVYGYTF
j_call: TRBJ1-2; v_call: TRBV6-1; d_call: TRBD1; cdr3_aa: CASTRGTGDLYGYTF
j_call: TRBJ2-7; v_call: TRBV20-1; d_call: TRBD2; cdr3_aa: CSARLAGVYEQYF
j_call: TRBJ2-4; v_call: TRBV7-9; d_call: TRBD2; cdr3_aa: CASSTWTSGRSNIQYF
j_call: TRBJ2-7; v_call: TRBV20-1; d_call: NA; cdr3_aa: CSAREPRQSSGEQYF
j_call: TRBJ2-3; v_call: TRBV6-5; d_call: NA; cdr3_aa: CASGMARPTDTQYF
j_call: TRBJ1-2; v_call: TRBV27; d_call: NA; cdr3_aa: CASRPTGTNYGCTF
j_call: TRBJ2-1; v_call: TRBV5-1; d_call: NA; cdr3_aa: CASSLGDRGRGNEQFF
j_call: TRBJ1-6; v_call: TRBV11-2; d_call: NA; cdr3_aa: CASSLVAGSYNSPLHF